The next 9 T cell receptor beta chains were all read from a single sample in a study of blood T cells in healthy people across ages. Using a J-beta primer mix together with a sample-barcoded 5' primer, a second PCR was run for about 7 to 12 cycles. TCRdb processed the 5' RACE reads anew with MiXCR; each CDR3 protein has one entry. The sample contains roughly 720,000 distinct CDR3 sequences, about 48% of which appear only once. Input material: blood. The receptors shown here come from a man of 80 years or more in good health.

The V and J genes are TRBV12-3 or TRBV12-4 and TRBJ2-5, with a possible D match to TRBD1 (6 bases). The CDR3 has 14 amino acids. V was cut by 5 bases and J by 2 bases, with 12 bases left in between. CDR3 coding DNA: TGTGCCAGCAGTCCTGGACAGAAACAAGAGACCCAGTACTTC. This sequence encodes CASSPGQKQETQYF.

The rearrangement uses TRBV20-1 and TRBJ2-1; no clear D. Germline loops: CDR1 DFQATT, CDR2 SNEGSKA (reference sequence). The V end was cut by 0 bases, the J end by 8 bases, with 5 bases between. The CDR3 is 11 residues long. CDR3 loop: CSARDIDEQFF. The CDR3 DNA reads TGCAGTGCTAGAGATATAGATGAGCAGTTCTTC.

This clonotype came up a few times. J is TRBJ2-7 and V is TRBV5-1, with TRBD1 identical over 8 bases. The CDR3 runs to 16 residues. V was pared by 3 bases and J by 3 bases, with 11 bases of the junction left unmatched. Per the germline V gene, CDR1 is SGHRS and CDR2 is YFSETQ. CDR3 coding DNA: TGCGCCAGCAGCTCGAAGACTCACAGGGGGAACTACGAGCAGTACTTC. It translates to CASSSKTHRGNYEQYF.

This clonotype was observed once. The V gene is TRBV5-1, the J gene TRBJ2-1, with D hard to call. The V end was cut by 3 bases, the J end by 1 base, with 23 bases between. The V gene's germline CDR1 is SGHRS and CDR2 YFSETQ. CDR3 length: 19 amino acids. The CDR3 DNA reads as TGCGCCAGCAGCTCGCCCCCCGGCCGGGCGCCCGAGTCCTACAATGAGCAGTTCTTC. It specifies CASSSPPGRAPESYNEQFF.

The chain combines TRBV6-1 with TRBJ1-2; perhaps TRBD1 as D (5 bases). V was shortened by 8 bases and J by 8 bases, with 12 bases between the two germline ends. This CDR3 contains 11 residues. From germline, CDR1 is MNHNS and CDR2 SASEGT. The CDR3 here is CASLEGRGYTF. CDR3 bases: TGTGCCAGCTTAGAGGGACGAGGCTACACCTTC.

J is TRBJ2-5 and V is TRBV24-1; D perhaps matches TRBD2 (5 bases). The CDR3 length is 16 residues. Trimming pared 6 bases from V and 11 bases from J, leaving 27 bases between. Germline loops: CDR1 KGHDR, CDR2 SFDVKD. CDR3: CATSSERPLRYNEQYF. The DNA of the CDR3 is TGTGCCACCAGTTCAGAGCGGCCACTACGGTACAATGAGCAGTACTTC.

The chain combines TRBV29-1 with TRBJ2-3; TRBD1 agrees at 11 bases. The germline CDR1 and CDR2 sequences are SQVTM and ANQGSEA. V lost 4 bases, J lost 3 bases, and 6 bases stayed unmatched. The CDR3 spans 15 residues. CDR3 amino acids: CSVGAGTGGTDTQYF. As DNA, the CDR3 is TGCAGCGTTGGAGCCGGGACAGGGGGAACAGATACGCAGTATTTT.

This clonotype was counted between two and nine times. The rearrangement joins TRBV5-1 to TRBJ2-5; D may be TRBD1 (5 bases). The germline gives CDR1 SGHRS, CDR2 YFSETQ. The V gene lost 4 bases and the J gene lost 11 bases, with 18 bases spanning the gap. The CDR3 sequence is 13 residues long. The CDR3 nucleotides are TGCGCCAGCAGCCGCGTTGGGGCTTTGGAGCAGTACTTC. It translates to CASSRVGALEQYF.

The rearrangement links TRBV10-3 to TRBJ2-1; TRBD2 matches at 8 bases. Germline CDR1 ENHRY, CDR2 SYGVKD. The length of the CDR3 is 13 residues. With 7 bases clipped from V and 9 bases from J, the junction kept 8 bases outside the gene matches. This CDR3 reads CAITGLAGGEQFF. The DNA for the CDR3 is TGTGCCATCACCGGCCTAGCGGGCGGTGAGCAGTTCTTC.